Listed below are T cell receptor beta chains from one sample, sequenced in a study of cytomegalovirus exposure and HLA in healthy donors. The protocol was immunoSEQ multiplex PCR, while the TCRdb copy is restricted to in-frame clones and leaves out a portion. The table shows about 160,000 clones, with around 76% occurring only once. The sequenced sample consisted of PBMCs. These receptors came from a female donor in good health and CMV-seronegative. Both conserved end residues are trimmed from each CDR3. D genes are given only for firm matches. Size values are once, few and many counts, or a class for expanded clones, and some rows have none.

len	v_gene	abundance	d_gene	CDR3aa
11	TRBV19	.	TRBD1	ASGGTGVYEQY
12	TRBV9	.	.	ASRRSEYSYEQY
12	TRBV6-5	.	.	ASRGLSSYNEQF
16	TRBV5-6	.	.	ASSSLKGWYSGANVLT
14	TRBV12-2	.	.	ASRLAEGRQNQPQH
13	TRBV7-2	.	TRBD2	ASSLFSGGWGTQY
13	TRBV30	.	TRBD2	AWSRTSGRSNEQF
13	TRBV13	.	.	ASSSFVRDEDTQY
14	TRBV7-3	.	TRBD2	ASSLEGLGLWNEQF
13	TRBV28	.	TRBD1	ASGKKGTGLYEQY
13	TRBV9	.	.	ASSASRRGNYGYT
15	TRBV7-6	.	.	ASSLVLAEPSTDTQY
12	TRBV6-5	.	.	ASSLGGPNTEAF
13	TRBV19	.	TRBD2	ASKSGVTNTGELF
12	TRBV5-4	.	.	ASSRDRNNYGYT
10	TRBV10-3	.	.	AISAQELEQY
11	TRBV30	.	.	AWSVLTGAEAF
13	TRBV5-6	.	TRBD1	VSSLQGAALYEQY
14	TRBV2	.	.	ASKEGTGTLTYEQY
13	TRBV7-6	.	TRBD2	ASSLVSSGRGEQY
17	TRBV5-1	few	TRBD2	ASSLWGGGGRAGTDTQY
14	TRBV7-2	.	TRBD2	ASSLNFRGGGETQY
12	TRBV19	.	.	ASSILGGNQPQH
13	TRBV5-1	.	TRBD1	ASSRQGRETDTQY
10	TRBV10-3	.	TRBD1	AISQGADGYT
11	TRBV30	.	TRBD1	AWSALGNRGAF
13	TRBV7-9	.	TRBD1	ASSLGGDRGKEQY
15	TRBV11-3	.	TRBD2	ASSLDRGLAGAEEQF
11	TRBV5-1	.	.	ASSLAQYTEAF
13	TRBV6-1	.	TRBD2	ASSAGLAASYEQY